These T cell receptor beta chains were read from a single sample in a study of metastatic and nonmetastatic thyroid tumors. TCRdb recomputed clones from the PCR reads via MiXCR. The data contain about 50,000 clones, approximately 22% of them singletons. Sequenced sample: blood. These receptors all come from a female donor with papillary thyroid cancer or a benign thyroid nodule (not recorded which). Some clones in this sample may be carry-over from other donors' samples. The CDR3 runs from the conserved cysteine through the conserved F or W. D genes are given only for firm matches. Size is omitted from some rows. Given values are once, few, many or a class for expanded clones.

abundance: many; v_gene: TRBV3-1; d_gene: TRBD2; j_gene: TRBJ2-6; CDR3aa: CASSPERGGSSGANVLTF; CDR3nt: TGTGCCAGCAGCCCGGAGCGGGGGGGGAGCTCTGGGGCCAACGTCCTGACTTTC
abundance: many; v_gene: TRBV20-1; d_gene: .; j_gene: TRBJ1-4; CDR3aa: CSAFRTDQSRLFF; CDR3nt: TGCAGTGCTTTCCGGACCGACCAATCTAGACTGTTTTTT
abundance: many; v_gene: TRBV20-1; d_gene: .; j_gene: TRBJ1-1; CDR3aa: CSAVSGRAGEINTEAFF; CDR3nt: TGCAGTGCTGTGAGTGGTAGGGCAGGGGAGATTAACACTGAAGCTTTCTTT
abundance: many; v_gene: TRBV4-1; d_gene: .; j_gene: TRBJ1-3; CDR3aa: CASSQAQGIGTIYF; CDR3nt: TGCGCCAGCAGCCAAGCACAAGGAATCGGCACCATATATTTT
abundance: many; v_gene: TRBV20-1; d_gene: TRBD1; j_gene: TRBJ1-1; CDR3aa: CSASHPTGTEAFF; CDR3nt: TGCAGTGCTAGCCACCCGACAGGGACTGAAGCTTTCTTT
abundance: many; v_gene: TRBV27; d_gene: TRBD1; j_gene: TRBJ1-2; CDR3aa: CASSPPGQGRNGYTF; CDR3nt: TGTGCCAGCAGTCCCCCGGGACAGGGCCGTAATGGCTACACCTTC
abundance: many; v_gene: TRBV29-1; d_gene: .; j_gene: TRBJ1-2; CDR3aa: CSGGDSYGYTF; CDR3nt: TGCAGCGGTGGGGATTCCTATGGCTACACCTTC
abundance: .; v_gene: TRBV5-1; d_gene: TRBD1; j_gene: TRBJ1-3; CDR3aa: CDSSLDRVSGNTIYF; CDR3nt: TGCGACAGCAGCCTAGACAGGGTCTCTGGAAACACCATATATTTT
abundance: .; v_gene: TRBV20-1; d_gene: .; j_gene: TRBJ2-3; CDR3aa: CRASYPPQGTDKQYF; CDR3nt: TGCAGAGCTAGCTATCCCCCACAGGGCACAGATAAGCAGTATTTT
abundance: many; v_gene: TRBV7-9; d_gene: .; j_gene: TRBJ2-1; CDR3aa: CASSTQTVYNEQFF; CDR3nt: TGTGCCAGCAGCACCCAGACAGTCTACAATGAGCAGTTCTTC
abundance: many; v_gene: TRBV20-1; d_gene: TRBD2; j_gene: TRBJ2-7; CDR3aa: CSAPSKREPYEQYF; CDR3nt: TGCAGTGCTCCCTCCAAGCGGGAACCCTACGAGCAGTACTTC
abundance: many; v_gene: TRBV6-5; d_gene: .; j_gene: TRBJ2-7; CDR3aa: CASSSSYYEQYF; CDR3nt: TGTGCCAGCAGTTCCTCTTATTACGAGCAGTACTTC
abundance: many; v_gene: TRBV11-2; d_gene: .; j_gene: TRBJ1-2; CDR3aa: CASSPPRTF; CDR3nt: TGTGCCAGCAGCCCCCCACGCACCTTC
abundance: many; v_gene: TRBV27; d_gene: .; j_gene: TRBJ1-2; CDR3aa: CASMGTGRGVYGYTF; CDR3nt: TGTGCCAGCATGGGAACAGGGAGAGGGGTCTATGGCTACACCTTC
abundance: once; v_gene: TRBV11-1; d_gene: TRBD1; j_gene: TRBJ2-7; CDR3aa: CASSLDGTGPYEHYF; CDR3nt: TGTGCCAGCAGCTTGGATGGGACAGGGCCCTACGAGCATTACTTC
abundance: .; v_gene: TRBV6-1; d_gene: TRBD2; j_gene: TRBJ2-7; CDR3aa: CASTPGLGEQYF; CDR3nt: TGTGCCAGCACCCCGGGACTAGGCGAGCAGTACTTC
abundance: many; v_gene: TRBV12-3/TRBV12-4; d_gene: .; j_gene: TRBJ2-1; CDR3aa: CASTPGLLYNEQFF; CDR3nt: TGTGCCAGCACCCCTGGACTTTTGTACAATGAGCAGTTCTTC
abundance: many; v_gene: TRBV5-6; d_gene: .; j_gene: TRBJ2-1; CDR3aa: CASSPDLGADYNEQFF; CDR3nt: TGTGCCAGCAGCCCGGACCTTGGGGCAGACTACAATGAGCAGTTCTTC
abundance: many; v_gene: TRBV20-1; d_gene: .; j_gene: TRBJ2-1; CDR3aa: CSAGGGRLSSYNEQFF; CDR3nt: TGCAGTGCTGGGGGAGGCAGGCTGAGCTCCTACAATGAGCAGTTCTTC
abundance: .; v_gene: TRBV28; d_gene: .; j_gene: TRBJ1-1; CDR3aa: CASSTNTEAVF; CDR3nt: TGTGCCAGCAGTACCAACACTGAAGCTGTATTT
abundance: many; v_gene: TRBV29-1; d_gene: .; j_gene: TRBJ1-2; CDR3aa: CSVVRRSYGYTF; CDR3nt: TGCAGCGTAGTAAGGAGAAGCTATGGCTACACCTTC
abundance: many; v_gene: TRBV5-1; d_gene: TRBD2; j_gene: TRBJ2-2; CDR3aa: CASSLDGSGSGTGELFF; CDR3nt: TGCGCCAGCAGCTTGGACGGTAGCGGGAGCGGTACCGGGGAGCTGTTTTTT
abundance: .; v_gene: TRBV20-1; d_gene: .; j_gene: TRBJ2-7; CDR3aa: CSARATGRTSYEKYF; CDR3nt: TGCAGTGCTAGAGCCACCGGGCGAACCTCCTATGAGAAGTACTTC
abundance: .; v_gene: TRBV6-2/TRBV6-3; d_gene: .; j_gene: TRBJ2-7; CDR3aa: CASSYSSLVISSYEQYF; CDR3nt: TGTGCCAGCAGTTACTCGAGCTTGGTTATAAGCTCCTACGAGCAGTACTTC
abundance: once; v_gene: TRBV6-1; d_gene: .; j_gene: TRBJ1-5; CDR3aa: CASRGDPRGRQPLHF; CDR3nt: TGTGCCAGCAGAGGGGACCCAAGAGGTCGTCAGCCCCTGCATTTT
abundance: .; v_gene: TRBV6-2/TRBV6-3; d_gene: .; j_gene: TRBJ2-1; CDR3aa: CASSSAEYPDYNEQFF; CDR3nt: TGTGCCAGCAGTTCAGCGGAGTATCCGGACTACAATGAGCAGTTCTTC
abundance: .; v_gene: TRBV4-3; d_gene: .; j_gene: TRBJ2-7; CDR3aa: CASSQDQATPQYF; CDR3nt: TGCGCCAGCAGCCAAGATCAAGCGACACCTCAGTACTTC
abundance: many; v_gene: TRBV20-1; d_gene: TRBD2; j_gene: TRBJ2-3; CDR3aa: CSAFGLAGGLDTQYF; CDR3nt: TGCAGTGCCTTCGGACTAGCGGGAGGGCTAGATACGCAGTATTTT
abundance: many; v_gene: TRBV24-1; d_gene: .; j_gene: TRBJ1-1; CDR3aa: CATSNPEQGNTEAFF; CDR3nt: TGTGCCACCAGCAACCCCGAGCAGGGGAACACTGAAGCTTTCTTT
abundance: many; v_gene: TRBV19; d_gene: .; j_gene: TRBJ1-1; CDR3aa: CASSRGTDLEAFF; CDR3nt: TGTGCCAGTAGTAGGGGGACGGACCTTGAAGCTTTCTTT